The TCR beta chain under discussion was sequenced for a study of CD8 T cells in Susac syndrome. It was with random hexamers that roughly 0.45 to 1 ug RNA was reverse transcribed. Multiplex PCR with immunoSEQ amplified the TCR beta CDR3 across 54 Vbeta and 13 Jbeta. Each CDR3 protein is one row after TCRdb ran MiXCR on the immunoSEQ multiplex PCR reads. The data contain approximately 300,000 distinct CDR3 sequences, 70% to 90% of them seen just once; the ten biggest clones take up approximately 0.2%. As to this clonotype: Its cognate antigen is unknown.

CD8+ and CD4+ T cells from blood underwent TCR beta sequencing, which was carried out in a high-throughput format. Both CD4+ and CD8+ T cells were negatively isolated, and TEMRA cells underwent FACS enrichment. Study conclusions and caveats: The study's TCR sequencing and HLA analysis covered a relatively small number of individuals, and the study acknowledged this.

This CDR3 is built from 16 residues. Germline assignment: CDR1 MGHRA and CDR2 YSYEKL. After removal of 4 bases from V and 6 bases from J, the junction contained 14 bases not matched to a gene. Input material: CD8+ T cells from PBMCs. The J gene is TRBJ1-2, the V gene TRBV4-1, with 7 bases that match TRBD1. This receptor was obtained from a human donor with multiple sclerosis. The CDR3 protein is CASSRGGQSPADGYTF. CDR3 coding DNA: TGCGCCAGCAGCCGCGGGGGACAGTCTCCAGCTGATGGCTACACCTTC.